The clone carrying this TCR beta chain was picked up one time. Clones were sequenced by immunoSEQ multiplex PCR, and TCRdb holds only the in-frame ones, with some missing. The table includes about 150,000 clones, around 84% detected once. The data stem from a study of blood T cell repertoires in COVID-19. Turning to the study itself: Some COVID-19 samples were acute and others convalescent; all came from the United States, Italy and Spain. Sources were T cells, B-cell-depleted T cells, or PBMCs; the material itself was cDNA or gDNA.

Enrolled during active infection, Seattle patients were then followed longitudinally. Sample: peripheral blood. The receptor comes from a woman aged 55-70 years with COVID-19, enrolled during active disease.

CDR3 region: CASSPEGDYGYTF. The CDR3 DNA sequence: TGTGCCAGCAGTCCCGAGGGCGACTATGGCTACACCTTC. This sequence joins TRBV6-5 and TRBJ1-2; the D is unclear. This CDR3 spans 13 amino acids. The germline V gene encodes CDR1 MNHEY and CDR2 SVGAGI. The germline V and J ends were trimmed by 5 bases and 3 bases, with 10 bases remaining between them.